The present TCR beta chain was sequenced within a study of blood T cell repertoires in COVID-19. This clone came up once. Methods used by the authors: Reference gene primer amplification gave estimated nucleated cell counts. TCRdb keeps only in-frame clones here, not all; method: immunoSEQ multiplex PCR. The V and J calls and clone size come from that table; D and trimming were worked out from the DNA. The sample has over 250,000 clones, approximately 84% seen once. The V and J ends lost 0 bases and 3 bases respectively, with 15 bases between them. The V gene's germline CDR1 is SGHRS and CDR2 YFSETQ. This CDR3 comprises 16 residues. Seattle patients were enrolled while actively infected and followed longitudinally.

The TCR originated in a human donor with COVID-19, enrolled during active disease. The donor label of this sample is uncertain. The chain links TRBV5-1 to TRBJ2-5; tentative D call: TRBD1 (5 bases). The sample consisted of peripheral blood. The CDR3 DNA follows: TGCGCCAGCAGCTTGGCCGGTTGGGGCAGGGAAGAGACCCAGTACTTC. It is translated as CASSLAGWGREETQYF.